This is a list of T cell receptor beta chains from one sample in a study of vaccination effects on CD4 cells after COVID-19. No antigen is known for these receptors. The assay was immunoSEQ multiplex PCR, and TCRdb's table has in-frame clones only and misses some. The profile covers 20,000 to 25,000 clones, with roughly 73% appearing a single time and 20% to 30% taken by the ten largest. The sample was CD4+ T cells from PBMCs cultured with HCoV-NL63 spike peptides, taken before COVID-19 vaccination. All receptors come from a human donor who received a COVID-19 vaccine. Both conserved end residues are part of each CDR3. Fields, in order: clone size, V gene, D gene, J gene, CDR3 DNA, CDR3 protein. The D gene is left open where the match is weak. Clone size, where shown, is once, few, many, or a class for clones that have expanded.

few,TRBV10-3,.,TRBJ2-7,TGTGCCATCAGTGAGTCCACGCGGGACTACGAGCAGTACTTC,CAISESTRDYEQYF
.,TRBV9,.,TRBJ1-4,TGTGCCAGCAGCGTAGGCAATCCCGGGACTAATGAAAAACTGTTTTTT,CASSVGNPGTNEKLFF
.,TRBV19,TRBD2,TRBJ2-1,TGTGCCAGTACGGGACTAGCGGGCTCCGGCGCCTACAATGAGCAGTTCTTC,CASTGLAGSGAYNEQFF
.,TRBV2,.,TRBJ1-1,TGTGCCAGCACCACCGTAGGAGGGGGGATGGGGACTGAAGCTTTCTTT,CASTTVGGGMGTEAFF
once,TRBV28,.,TRBJ1-2,TGTGCCAGCAGTTCCTCGGCCGGCTACACCTTC,CASSSSAGYTF
.,TRBV9,.,TRBJ2-1,TGTGCCAGCAGCGTAGAGGCTAGCTCCTACAATGAGCAGTTCTTC,CASSVEASSYNEQFF
few,TRBV6-5,.,TRBJ2-4,TGTGCCAGCCGAGTTGGGGTAGCCAAAAACATTCAGTACTTC,CASRVGVAKNIQYF
.,TRBV27,.,TRBJ2-1,TGTGCCAGCAGTTCCGGCCGCCTTGCTGGCAACAATGAGCAGTTCTTC,CASSSGRLAGNNEQFF
.,TRBV19,TRBD1,TRBJ1-5,TGTGCCAGTAGCCTTACAGGGGACCTCGTGGCCCAGCATTTT,CASSLTGDLVAQHF
once,TRBV6-2/TRBV6-3,TRBD2,TRBJ2-2,TGTGCCAGCAGTTTTAGACTAGCGGGGACTACCGGGGAGCTGTTTTTT,CASSFRLAGTTGELFF
few,TRBV12-5,.,TRBJ1-3,TGTGCTAGTGGTTTGGAGAGCTCTGGAAACACCATATATTTT,CASGLESSGNTIYF
.,TRBV9,TRBD2,TRBJ2-1,TGTGCCAGCAGCACCAGACTAGCGGGACTTTACAATGAGCAGTTCTTC,CASSTRLAGLYNEQFF
.,TRBV5-5,TRBD1,TRBJ2-3,TGTGCCAGCGAGGGGGCGGCGAGGAACACAGATACGCAGTATTTT,CASEGAARNTDTQYF
.,TRBV3-1/TRBV3-2,.,TRBJ1-1,TGTGCCAGCAGCCAACAGGGGATCTTAACTGAAGCTTTCTTT,CASSQQGILTEAFF
.,TRBV2,.,TRBJ2-1,TGTGCCAGCACCTCACCCGGGACCTCCAATGAGCAGTTCTTC,CASTSPGTSNEQFF
.,TRBV7-2,TRBD2,TRBJ2-1,TGTGCCAGCAGCTTAGGACTAGCGGGCTTAGGGGCTTACAATGAGCAGTTCTTC,CASSLGLAGLGAYNEQFF
once,TRBV19,TRBD1,TRBJ1-2,TGTGCCAGTAGTCCCAGGGGGCTGTACTATGGCTACACCTTC,CASSPRGLYYGYTF
few,TRBV7-2,.,TRBJ1-5,TGTGCCAGCAGCTTACAGGGAGAGACGCGCAATCAGCCCCAGCATTTT,CASSLQGETRNQPQHF
.,TRBV19,TRBD2,TRBJ2-5,TGTGCCAGTAGTATTCTGCGGGGGAGACAAGAGACCCAGTACTTC,CASSILRGRQETQYF
.,TRBV19,TRBD1,TRBJ1-5,TGTGCCAGTAGCTCGGGACAGGGGGGCAATCAGCCCCAGCATTTT,CASSSGQGGNQPQHF
.,TRBV28,.,TRBJ1-5,TGTGCCAGCAAAGGGAGAAGCAATCAGCCCCAGCATTTT,CASKGRSNQPQHF
.,TRBV5-1,.,TRBJ1-4,TGCGCCAGCAGGGGAAATGAAAAACTGTTTTTT,CASRGNEKLFF
.,TRBV5-5,.,TRBJ1-1,TGTGCCAGCAGCTTTTCGGGCTCAGTGAACACTGAAGCTTTCTTT,CASSFSGSVNTEAFF
.,TRBV30,.,TRBJ2-5,TGTGCCTGGGGCGGCTTTAAAGAGACCCAGTACTTC,CAWGGFKETQYF
few,TRBV10-3,.,TRBJ1-5,TGTGCCATCAGTGTGGGCCCCAATCAGCCCCAGCATTTT,CAISVGPNQPQHF
.,TRBV19,TRBD1,TRBJ1-2,TGTGCCAGTAGTATTTCGGCAGGGGGCGGCTATGGCTACACCTTC,CASSISAGGGYGYTF
.,TRBV9,.,TRBJ2-2,TGTGCCAGCAAGGGGGCGGGGGGATCGGGCGGGGAGCTGTTTTTT,CASKGAGGSGGELFF
once,TRBV6-5,TRBD1,TRBJ2-7,TGTGCCAGCAACCGGGACAGGGGGAGCTCCTACGAGCAGTACTTC,CASNRDRGSSYEQYF
.,TRBV2,.,TRBJ2-5,TGTGCCAGCAGTGAGGACTTAATCCAAGAGACCCAGTACTTC,CASSEDLIQETQYF
.,TRBV5-6,.,TRBJ2-3,TGTGCCAGCAGCTTGACGGCGGGACACCGCACAGATACGCAGTATTTT,CASSLTAGHRTDTQYF
.,TRBV19,.,TRBJ1-2,TGTGCCAGTAGTATAGGCCCGGGGACCAACTATGGCTACACCTTC,CASSIGPGTNYGYTF
once,TRBV5-3,.,TRBJ1-4,TGTGCCAGAAGCGGACCAGGGGTGCGGAATGAAAAACTGTTTTTT,CARSGPGVRNEKLFF
.,TRBV7-2,TRBD1,TRBJ1-2,TGTGCCAGCAGCTTATCCCGGGACAGGGGGCGTGGTGGCTACACCTTC,CASSLSRDRGRGGYTF